The rows below give T cell receptor beta chains drawn from one sample of a study of OX40 agonist ivuxolimab in advanced cancers. The repertoire was sequenced with immunoSEQ multiplex PCR; TCRdb's copy has only in-frame clones and lacks some. The table has tens of thousands of clones, around 90% seen once; the top ten hold roughly 11%. The specimen was CD4+ or CD8+ T cells sorted from blood, collected in a trial of the OX40 agonist ivuxolimab. The origin of the receptors is an adult with an advanced solid tumor such as melanoma, head and neck, liver or kidney cancer. CDR3s include the opening cysteine and the closing phenylalanine or tryptophan. Fields, in order: CDR3 protein, CDR3 DNA, D gene, clone size, V gene, J gene. D genes are given only for firm matches. Only some rows state a clone size, as once, few, many or a class for expanded clones.

CDR3aa: CASSLGGLEAFF
CDR3nt: TGTGCCAGCAGCTTAGGGGGTTTGGAAGCTTTCTTT
d_gene: NA
abundance: NA
v_gene: TRBV7-9
j_gene: TRBJ1-1

CDR3aa: CASSLRLAGVGDTQYF
CDR3nt: TGTGCCAGCAGCCTTAGACTAGCGGGAGTAGGAGATACGCAGTATTTT
d_gene: TRBD2
abundance: once
v_gene: TRBV7-9
j_gene: TRBJ2-3

CDR3aa: CASSSTGQTNTGELFF
CDR3nt: TGTGCCAGCAGCTCGACGGGGCAGACGAACACCGGGGAGCTGTTTTTT
d_gene: NA
abundance: NA
v_gene: TRBV5-6
j_gene: TRBJ2-2

CDR3aa: CASSLSGQGNQPQHF
CDR3nt: TGTGCCAGCAGCTTGTCGGGACAGGGTAATCAGCCCCAGCATTTT
d_gene: TRBD1
abundance: NA
v_gene: TRBV5-4
j_gene: TRBJ1-5

CDR3aa: CSVVGRKDYEQYF
CDR3nt: TGCAGCGTTGTAGGGCGGAAAGACTACGAGCAGTACTTC
d_gene: NA
abundance: NA
v_gene: TRBV29-1
j_gene: TRBJ2-7

CDR3aa: CASSPSGTGTYEQYF
CDR3nt: TGCGCCAGCAGTCCATCCGGGACAGGGACCTACGAGCAGTACTTC
d_gene: TRBD1
abundance: NA
v_gene: TRBV4-1
j_gene: TRBJ2-7

CDR3aa: CASSSRPYEQYF
CDR3nt: TGTGCCAGCAGCTCCCGCCCCTACGAGCAGTACTTC
d_gene: NA
abundance: NA
v_gene: TRBV7-2
j_gene: TRBJ2-7

CDR3aa: CASSQDQDVSSYEQYF
CDR3nt: TGTGCCAGCAGCCAAGATCAGGACGTGAGCTCCTACGAGCAGTACTTC
d_gene: NA
abundance: NA
v_gene: TRBV4-2
j_gene: TRBJ2-7

CDR3aa: CATSYGTENLNYGYTF
CDR3nt: TGTGCCACCAGTTACGGCACAGAAAACCTTAACTATGGCTACACCTTC
d_gene: NA
abundance: NA
v_gene: TRBV15
j_gene: TRBJ1-2

CDR3aa: CASSLGGTGYEQYF
CDR3nt: TGCGCCAGCAGCTTGGGCGGGACAGGCTACGAGCAGTACTTC
d_gene: TRBD1
abundance: NA
v_gene: TRBV5-1
j_gene: TRBJ2-7

CDR3aa: CASSLAGRTSGHYNEQFF
CDR3nt: TGTGCCAGCAGCTTAGCGGGCCGGACTAGCGGACACTACAATGAGCAGTTCTTC
d_gene: TRBD2
abundance: NA
v_gene: TRBV11-2
j_gene: TRBJ2-1

CDR3aa: CASSPSPWSSYEQYF
CDR3nt: TGTGCCAGTAGTCCCTCCCCGTGGTCCTCCTACGAGCAGTACTTC
d_gene: NA
abundance: once
v_gene: TRBV19
j_gene: TRBJ2-7

CDR3aa: CASSSDTRRNTEAFF
CDR3nt: TGCGCCAGCAGCTCGGACACCCGACGGAACACTGAAGCTTTCTTT
d_gene: NA
abundance: NA
v_gene: TRBV5-1
j_gene: TRBJ1-1

CDR3aa: CASSLEVDTQYF
CDR3nt: TGTGCCAGCAGCTTAGAGGTCGATACGCAGTATTTT
d_gene: NA
abundance: NA
v_gene: TRBV7-9
j_gene: TRBJ2-3

CDR3aa: CASSYGLSEETQYF
CDR3nt: TGTGCCAGCAGCTACGGACTATCGGAAGAGACCCAGTACTTC
d_gene: NA
abundance: once
v_gene: TRBV6-5
j_gene: TRBJ2-5

CDR3aa: CASSFASGYAYEQYF
CDR3nt: TGTGCCAGCAGCTTCGCAAGCGGTTATGCCTACGAGCAGTACTTC
d_gene: NA
abundance: NA
v_gene: TRBV7-3
j_gene: TRBJ2-7

CDR3aa: CASSPSGGPFDEQYF
CDR3nt: TGTGCCAGCAGTCCCTCCGGGGGCCCGTTCGACGAGCAGTACTTC
d_gene: NA
abundance: NA
v_gene: TRBV27
j_gene: TRBJ2-7

CDR3aa: CASSVGTTLTGELFF
CDR3nt: TGTGCCAGCAGCGTCGGGACCACGTTGACCGGGGAGCTGTTTTTT
d_gene: NA
abundance: NA
v_gene: TRBV9
j_gene: TRBJ2-2

CDR3aa: CSVVSGNNEQFF
CDR3nt: TGCAGCGTTGTCTCGGGGAACAATGAGCAGTTCTTC
d_gene: NA
abundance: NA
v_gene: TRBV29-1
j_gene: TRBJ2-1

CDR3aa: CASSVGGSEQFF
CDR3nt: TGTGCCAGCAGCGTAGGCGGGAGTGAGCAGTTCTTC
d_gene: TRBD2
abundance: NA
v_gene: TRBV9
j_gene: TRBJ2-1

CDR3aa: CASSLVDEQFF
CDR3nt: TGTGCCAGCAGCTTAGTGGATGAGCAGTTCTTC
d_gene: NA
abundance: once
v_gene: TRBV7-8
j_gene: TRBJ2-1

CDR3aa: CASSWDRGSDTGELFF
CDR3nt: TGTGCCAGTAGCTGGGACAGGGGTAGTGACACCGGGGAGCTGTTTTTT
d_gene: TRBD1
abundance: NA
v_gene: TRBV7-8
j_gene: TRBJ2-2

CDR3aa: CASSVGVSMRYEQYF
CDR3nt: TGTGCCAGCAGTGTAGGGGTTTCTATGCGCTACGAGCAGTACTTC
d_gene: NA
abundance: medium-sized
v_gene: TRBV2
j_gene: TRBJ2-7

CDR3aa: CASSLSGIYNEQFF
CDR3nt: TGTGCCAGCAGTTTATCCGGGATCTACAATGAGCAGTTCTTC
d_gene: NA
abundance: NA
v_gene: TRBV27
j_gene: TRBJ2-1

CDR3aa: CASSYRDSLTEAFF
CDR3nt: TGTGCCAGTAGTTACCGGGACAGCTTGACTGAAGCTTTCTTT
d_gene: TRBD1
abundance: NA
v_gene: TRBV19
j_gene: TRBJ1-1

CDR3aa: CASESVAGELFF
CDR3nt: TGCGCCAGCGAATCCGTCGCCGGGGAGCTGTTTTTT
d_gene: NA
abundance: NA
v_gene: TRBV10-2
j_gene: TRBJ2-2

CDR3aa: CASSSHLYEQYF
CDR3nt: TGTGCCAGCAGCTCCCACTTATACGAGCAGTACTTC
d_gene: NA
abundance: once
v_gene: TRBV7-9
j_gene: TRBJ2-7

CDR3aa: CASSVGWIAGNTIYF
CDR3nt: TGTGCCAGCAGCGTAGGATGGATCGCGGGAAACACCATATATTTT
d_gene: NA
abundance: NA
v_gene: TRBV9
j_gene: TRBJ1-3

CDR3aa: CASSLSDGGNTIYF
CDR3nt: TGTGCCAGCAGTTTATCAGACGGTGGAAACACCATATATTTT
d_gene: NA
abundance: NA
v_gene: TRBV27
j_gene: TRBJ1-3

CDR3aa: CASSLTNMREQFF
CDR3nt: TGTGCCAGCAGCTTAACTAATATGCGTGAGCAGTTCTTC
d_gene: NA
abundance: NA
v_gene: TRBV7-3
j_gene: TRBJ2-1

CDR3aa: CASSAGTGLEKLFF
CDR3nt: TGTGCCAGTTCCGCCGGGACAGGGTTGGAAAAACTGTTTTTT
d_gene: TRBD1
abundance: medium-sized
v_gene: TRBV25-1
j_gene: TRBJ1-4

CDR3aa: CASSLSAVWYYGYTF
CDR3nt: TGTGCCAGCAGTTTGTCTGCCGTTTGGTACTATGGCTACACCTTC
d_gene: NA
abundance: NA
v_gene: TRBV28
j_gene: TRBJ1-2

CDR3aa: CASSLSSAGLMNTEAFF
CDR3nt: TGTGCCAGCAGTTTATCATCGGCAGGGCTAATGAACACTGAAGCTTTCTTT
d_gene: NA
abundance: few
v_gene: TRBV27
j_gene: TRBJ1-1

CDR3aa: CASREVASNEQFF
CDR3nt: TGTGCCAGCAGGGAGGTAGCTTCGAATGAGCAGTTCTTC
d_gene: NA
abundance: NA
v_gene: TRBV2
j_gene: TRBJ2-1

CDR3aa: CASSLSGQLFGYTF
CDR3nt: TGTGCCAGCAGTTTATCGGGACAGCTTTTTGGCTACACCTTC
d_gene: TRBD1
abundance: NA
v_gene: TRBV28
j_gene: TRBJ1-2

CDR3aa: CASSIAAMNTEAFF
CDR3nt: TGTGCCAGTAGTATAGCGGCTATGAACACTGAAGCTTTCTTT
d_gene: NA
abundance: once
v_gene: TRBV19
j_gene: TRBJ1-1

CDR3aa: CASSLNGGLSGETQYF
CDR3nt: TGTGCCAGCAGTTTAAACGGGGGTCTTAGCGGAGAGACCCAGTACTTC
d_gene: NA
abundance: once
v_gene: TRBV27
j_gene: TRBJ2-5

CDR3aa: CASLLRDRGPTNEKLFF
CDR3nt: TGTGCCAGCCTACTGCGGGACAGGGGACCAACTAATGAAAAACTGTTTTTT
d_gene: NA
abundance: NA
v_gene: TRBV21-1
j_gene: TRBJ1-4

CDR3aa: CASSTQGAEGYGYTF
CDR3nt: TGTGCCAGTAGTACACAGGGGGCTGAAGGCTATGGCTACACCTTC
d_gene: TRBD1
abundance: NA
v_gene: TRBV19
j_gene: TRBJ1-2

CDR3aa: CASSLTPSSGNTIYF
CDR3nt: TGTGCCAGCAGCTTGACCCCTAGCTCTGGAAACACCATATATTTT
d_gene: NA
abundance: NA
v_gene: TRBV11-2
j_gene: TRBJ1-3

CDR3aa: CASSTGYEQYF
CDR3nt: TGTGCCAGCTCAACAGGCTACGAGCAGTACTTC
d_gene: NA
abundance: NA
v_gene: TRBV18
j_gene: TRBJ2-7

CDR3aa: CASSYEGMNTEAFF
CDR3nt: TGTGCCAGCAGTTACGAGGGCATGAACACTGAAGCTTTCTTT
d_gene: NA
abundance: NA
v_gene: TRBV6-5
j_gene: TRBJ1-1

CDR3aa: CASSLGGQPRGGYTF
CDR3nt: TGTGCCAGCAGCTTAGGCGGACAGCCTAGGGGTGGCTACACCTTC
d_gene: NA
abundance: NA
v_gene: TRBV7-9
j_gene: TRBJ1-2

CDR3aa: CASSFGLGTRETQYF
CDR3nt: TGTGCCAGCAGTTTTGGGCTTGGCACCCGAGAGACCCAGTACTTC
d_gene: NA
abundance: NA
v_gene: TRBV27
j_gene: TRBJ2-5

CDR3aa: CASSLGTLQAAFF
CDR3nt: TGTGCCAGCAGCTTGGGGACGCTCCAGGCAGCTTTCTTT
d_gene: NA
abundance: NA
v_gene: TRBV5-4
j_gene: TRBJ1-1

CDR3aa: CASSFQLAGVYNEQFF
CDR3nt: TGTGCCAGCAGTTTCCAACTAGCGGGAGTCTACAATGAGCAGTTCTTC
d_gene: TRBD2
abundance: NA
v_gene: TRBV6-6
j_gene: TRBJ2-1

CDR3aa: CASSIVDGYTF
CDR3nt: TGTGCCAGCAGCATCGTTGACGGCTACACCTTC
d_gene: NA
abundance: NA
v_gene: TRBV25-1
j_gene: TRBJ1-2

CDR3aa: CASSYTGGGAHYNEQFF
CDR3nt: TGTGCCAGCAGCTACACAGGCGGGGGGGCCCATTACAATGAGCAGTTCTTC
d_gene: TRBD2
abundance: NA
v_gene: TRBV7-9
j_gene: TRBJ2-1